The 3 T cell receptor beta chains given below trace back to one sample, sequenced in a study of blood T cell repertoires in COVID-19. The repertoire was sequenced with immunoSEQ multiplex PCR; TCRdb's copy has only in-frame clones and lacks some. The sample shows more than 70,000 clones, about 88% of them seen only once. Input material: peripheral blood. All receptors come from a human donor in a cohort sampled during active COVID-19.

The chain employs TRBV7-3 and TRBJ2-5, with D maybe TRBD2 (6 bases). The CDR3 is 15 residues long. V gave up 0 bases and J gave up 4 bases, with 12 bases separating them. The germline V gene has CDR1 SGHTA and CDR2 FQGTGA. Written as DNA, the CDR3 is TGTGCCAGCAGCTTAACGGCGACTAGTCCAGAGACCCAGTACTTC. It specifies CASSLTATSPETQYF. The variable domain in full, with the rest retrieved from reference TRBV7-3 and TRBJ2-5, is GAGVSQTPSNKVTEKGKYVELRCDPISGHTALYWYRQSLGQGPEFLIYFQGTGAADDSGLPNDRFFAVRPEGSVSTLKIQRTERGDSAVYLCASSLTATSPETQYFGPGTRLLVL.

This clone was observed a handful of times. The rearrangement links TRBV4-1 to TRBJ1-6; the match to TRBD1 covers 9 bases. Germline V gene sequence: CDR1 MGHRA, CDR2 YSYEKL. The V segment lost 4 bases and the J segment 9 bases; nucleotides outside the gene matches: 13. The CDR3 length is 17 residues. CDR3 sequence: CASSPILPGQGASPLHF. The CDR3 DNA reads TGCGCCAGCAGCCCAATCCTTCCGGGACAGGGAGCTTCACCCCTCCACTTT.

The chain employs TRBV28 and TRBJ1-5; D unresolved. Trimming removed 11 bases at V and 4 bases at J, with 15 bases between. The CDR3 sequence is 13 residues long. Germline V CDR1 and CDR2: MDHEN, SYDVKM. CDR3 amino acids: CAGSERRNQPQHF. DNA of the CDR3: TGTGCCGGCTCGGAGAGGAGGAATCAGCCCCAGCATTTT.